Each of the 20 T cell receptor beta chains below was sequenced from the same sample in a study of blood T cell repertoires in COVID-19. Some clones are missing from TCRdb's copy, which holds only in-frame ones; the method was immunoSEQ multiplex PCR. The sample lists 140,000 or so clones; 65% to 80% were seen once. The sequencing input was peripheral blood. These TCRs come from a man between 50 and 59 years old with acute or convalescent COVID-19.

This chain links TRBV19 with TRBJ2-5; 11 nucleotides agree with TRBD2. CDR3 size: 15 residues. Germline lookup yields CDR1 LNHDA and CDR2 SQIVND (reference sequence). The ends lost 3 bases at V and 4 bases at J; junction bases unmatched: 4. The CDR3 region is CASSILTSGAETQYF. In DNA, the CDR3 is TGTGCCAGTAGTATTCTGACTAGCGGGGCAGAGACCCAGTACTTC.

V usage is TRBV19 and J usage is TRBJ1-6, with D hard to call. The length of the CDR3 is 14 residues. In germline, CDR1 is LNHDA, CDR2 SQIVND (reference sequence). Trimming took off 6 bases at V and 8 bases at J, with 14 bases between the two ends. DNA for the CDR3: TGTGCCAGTAGAAACACGCTCGGGTATTCACCCCTCCACTTT. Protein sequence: CASRNTLGYSPLHF.

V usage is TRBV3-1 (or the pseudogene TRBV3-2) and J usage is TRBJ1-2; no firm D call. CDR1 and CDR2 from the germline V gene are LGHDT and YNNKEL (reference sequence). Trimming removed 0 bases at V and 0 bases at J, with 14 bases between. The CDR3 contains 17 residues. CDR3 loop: CASSQEGWGDSNYGYTF. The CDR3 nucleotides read TGTGCCAGCAGCCAAGAAGGTTGGGGAGATTCTAACTATGGCTACACCTTC.

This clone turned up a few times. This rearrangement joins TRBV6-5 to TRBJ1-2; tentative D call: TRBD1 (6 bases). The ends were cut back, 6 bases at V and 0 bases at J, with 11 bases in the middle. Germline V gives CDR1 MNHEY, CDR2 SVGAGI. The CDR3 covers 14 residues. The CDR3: CASRRGGSNYGYTF. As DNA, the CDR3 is TGTGCCAGCAGGAGGGGGGGGTCTAACTATGGCTACACCTTC.

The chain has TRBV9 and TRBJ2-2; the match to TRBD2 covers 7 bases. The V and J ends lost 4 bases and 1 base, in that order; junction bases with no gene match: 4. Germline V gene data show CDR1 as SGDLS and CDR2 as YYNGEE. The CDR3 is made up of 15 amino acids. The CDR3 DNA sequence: TGTGCCAGCAGCTTCGGCGGGGGGAACACCGGGGAGCTGTTTTTT. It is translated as CASSFGGGNTGELFF.

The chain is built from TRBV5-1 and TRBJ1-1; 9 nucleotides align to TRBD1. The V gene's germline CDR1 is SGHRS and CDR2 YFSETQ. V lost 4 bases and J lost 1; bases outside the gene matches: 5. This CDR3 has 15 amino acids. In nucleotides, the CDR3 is TGCGCCAGCAGCCCCTGGGGACAGGGGAACACTGAAGCTTTCTTT. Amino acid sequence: CASSPWGQGNTEAFF.

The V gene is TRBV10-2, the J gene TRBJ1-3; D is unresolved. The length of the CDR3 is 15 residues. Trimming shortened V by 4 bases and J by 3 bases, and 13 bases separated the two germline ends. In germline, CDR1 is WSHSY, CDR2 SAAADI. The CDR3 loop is CASSAGGNGGNTIYF. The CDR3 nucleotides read TGCGCCAGCAGTGCCGGAGGAAATGGTGGAAACACCATATATTTT.

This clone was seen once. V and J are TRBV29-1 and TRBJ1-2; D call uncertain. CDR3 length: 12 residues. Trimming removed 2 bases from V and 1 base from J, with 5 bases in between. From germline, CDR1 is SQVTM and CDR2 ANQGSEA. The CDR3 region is CSVESVNYGYTF. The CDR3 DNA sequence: TGCAGCGTTGAATCCGTTAACTATGGCTACACCTTC. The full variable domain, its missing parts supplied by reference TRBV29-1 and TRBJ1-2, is SAVISQKPSRDICQRGTSLTIQCQVDSQVTMMFWYRQQPGQSLTLIATANQGSEATYESGFVIDKFPISRPNLTFSTLTVSNMSPEDSSIYLCSVESVNYGYTFGSGTRLTVV.

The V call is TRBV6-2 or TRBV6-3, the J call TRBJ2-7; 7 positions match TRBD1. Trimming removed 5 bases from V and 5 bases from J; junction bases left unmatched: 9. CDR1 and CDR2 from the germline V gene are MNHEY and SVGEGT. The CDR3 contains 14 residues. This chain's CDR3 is CASSRVTGTDEQYV. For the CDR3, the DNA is TGTGCCAGCAGTAGAGTGACAGGGACGGACGAGCAGTACGTC.

The CDR3 reads CASSEYEGDGKETQYF. The CDR3 DNA follows: TGTGCCAGCAGTGAATATGAGGGGGACGGGAAGGAGACCCAGTACTTC. The chain joins TRBV2 to TRBJ2-5; a weak D match, TRBD1 (6 bases). The CDR3 sequence is 16 residues long. Looked up from germline, CDR1 is SNHLY and CDR2 is FYNNEI. The V and J ends lost 2 bases and 5 bases respectively, with 18 bases between them.

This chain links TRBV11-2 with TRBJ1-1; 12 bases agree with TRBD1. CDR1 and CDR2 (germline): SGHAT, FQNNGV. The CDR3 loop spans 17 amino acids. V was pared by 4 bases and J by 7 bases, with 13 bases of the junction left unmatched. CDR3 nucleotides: TGTGCCAGCAGCTCAATCCCGGGACAGGGGGCGCAAGGTGAAGCTTTCTTT. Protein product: CASSSIPGQGAQGEAFF.

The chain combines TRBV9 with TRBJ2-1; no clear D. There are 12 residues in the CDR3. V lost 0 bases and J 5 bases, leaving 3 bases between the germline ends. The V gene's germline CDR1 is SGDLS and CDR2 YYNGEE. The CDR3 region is CASSVDNNEQFF. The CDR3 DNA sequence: TGTGCCAGCAGCGTAGACAACAATGAGCAGTTCTTC.

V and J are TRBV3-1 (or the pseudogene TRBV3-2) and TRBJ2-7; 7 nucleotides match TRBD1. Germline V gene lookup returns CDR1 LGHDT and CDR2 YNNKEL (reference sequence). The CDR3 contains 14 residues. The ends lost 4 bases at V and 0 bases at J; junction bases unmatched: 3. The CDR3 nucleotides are TGTGCCAGCAGCCCCAGGGGGATCTCCTACGAGCAGTACGTC. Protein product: CASSPRGISYEQYV.

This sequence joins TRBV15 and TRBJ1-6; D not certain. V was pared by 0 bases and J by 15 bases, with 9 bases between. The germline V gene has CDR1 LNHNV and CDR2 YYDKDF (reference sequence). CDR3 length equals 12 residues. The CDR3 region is CATSRDFGDLHF. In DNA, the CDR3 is TGTGCCACCAGCAGAGATTTCGGGGACCTCCACTTT. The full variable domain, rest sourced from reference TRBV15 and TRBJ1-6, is DAMVIQNPRYQVTQFGKPVTLSCSQTLNHNVMYWYQQKSSQAPKLLFHYYDKDFNNEADTPDNFQSRRPNTSFCFLDIRSPGLGDTAMYLCATSRDFGDLHFGNGTRLTVT.

The CDR3 sequence: CASSNTNRQGKRNKQYF. The DNA of the CDR3 is TGTGCCAGCAGCAACACGAACCGACAGGGGAAGAGAAACAAACAGTACTTC. V usage is TRBV21-1 and J usage is TRBJ2-4; no check of the table's D call, TRBD1, against the DNA was made. TRBV21-1 counts as a pseudogene. CDR3 length: 17 amino acids.

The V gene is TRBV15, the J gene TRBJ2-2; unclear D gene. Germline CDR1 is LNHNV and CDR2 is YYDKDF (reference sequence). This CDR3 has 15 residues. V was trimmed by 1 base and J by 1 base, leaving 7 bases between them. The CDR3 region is CATSRVRLNTGELFF. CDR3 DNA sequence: TGTGCCACCAGCAGAGTCAGATTGAACACCGGGGAGCTGTTTTTT.

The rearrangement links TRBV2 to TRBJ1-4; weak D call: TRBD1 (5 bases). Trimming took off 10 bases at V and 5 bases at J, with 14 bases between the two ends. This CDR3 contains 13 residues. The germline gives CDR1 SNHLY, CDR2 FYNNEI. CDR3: CATSGTENEKLFF. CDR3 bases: TGTGCCACTTCCGGGACTGAGAATGAAAAACTGTTTTTT.

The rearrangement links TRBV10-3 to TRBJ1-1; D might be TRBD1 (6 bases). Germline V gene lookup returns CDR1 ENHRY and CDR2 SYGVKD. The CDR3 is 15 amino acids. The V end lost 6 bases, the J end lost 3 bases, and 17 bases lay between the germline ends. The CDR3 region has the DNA TGTGCCATCAGAGACTCGACAGGAGCGGACACTGAAGCTTTCTTT. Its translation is CAIRDSTGADTEAFF.

The CDR3 DNA reads TGTGCCAGCAGTGAAGCCGGGGCAGGGGGCGACTATGGCTACACCTTC. It is translated as CASSEAGAGGDYGYTF. V usage is TRBV25-1 and J usage is TRBJ1-2, with TRBD1 identical over 8 bases. V was clipped by 2 bases and J by 3 bases; unmatched bases: 8. The germline V gene encodes CDR1 MGHDK and CDR2 SYGVNS. CDR3 size: 16 residues.

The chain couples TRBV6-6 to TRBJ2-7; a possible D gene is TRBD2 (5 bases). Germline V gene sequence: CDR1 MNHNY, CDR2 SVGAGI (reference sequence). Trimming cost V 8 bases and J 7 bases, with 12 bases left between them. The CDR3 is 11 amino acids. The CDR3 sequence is CASVPGTEQYV. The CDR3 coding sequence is TGTGCCAGCGTTCCGGGAACAGAGCAGTACGTC.